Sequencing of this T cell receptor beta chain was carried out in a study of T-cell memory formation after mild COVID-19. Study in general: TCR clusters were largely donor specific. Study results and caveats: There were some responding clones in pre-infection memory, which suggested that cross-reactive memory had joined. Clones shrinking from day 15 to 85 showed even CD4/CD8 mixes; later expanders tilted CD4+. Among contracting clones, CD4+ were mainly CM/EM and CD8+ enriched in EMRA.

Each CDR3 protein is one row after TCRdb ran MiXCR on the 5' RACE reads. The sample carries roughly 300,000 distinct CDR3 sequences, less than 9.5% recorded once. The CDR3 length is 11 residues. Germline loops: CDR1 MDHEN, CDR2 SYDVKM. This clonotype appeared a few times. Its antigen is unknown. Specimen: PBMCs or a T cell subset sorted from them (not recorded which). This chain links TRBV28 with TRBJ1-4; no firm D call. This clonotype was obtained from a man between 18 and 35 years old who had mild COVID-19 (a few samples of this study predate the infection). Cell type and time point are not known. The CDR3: CATGVREKLFF. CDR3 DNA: TGTGCGACTGGGGTTCGTGAAAAACTGTTTTTT.